This TCR beta chain was identified in a study of blood T cell repertoires in COVID-19. In germline, CDR1 is MGHRA, CDR2 YSYEKL. V lost 3 bases to trimming and J lost 4 bases, with 13 bases between them. CDR3 length: 15 amino acids. Assay used: immunoSEQ multiplex PCR; TCRdb lists only in-frame clones, some missing. Of 71,000 or so clones in the sample, about 80% were seen once. This clone was counted a few times. The origin of this receptor is a man aged 65 to 85 with acute or convalescent COVID-19. Material for sequencing was peripheral blood. V and J are TRBV4-1 and TRBJ1-5; maybe TRBD1 (6 bases). As DNA, the CDR3 is TGCGCCAGCAGCCAGACCGGGACACCAAATCAGCCCCAGCATTTT. Translating it yields CASSQTGTPNQPQHF.